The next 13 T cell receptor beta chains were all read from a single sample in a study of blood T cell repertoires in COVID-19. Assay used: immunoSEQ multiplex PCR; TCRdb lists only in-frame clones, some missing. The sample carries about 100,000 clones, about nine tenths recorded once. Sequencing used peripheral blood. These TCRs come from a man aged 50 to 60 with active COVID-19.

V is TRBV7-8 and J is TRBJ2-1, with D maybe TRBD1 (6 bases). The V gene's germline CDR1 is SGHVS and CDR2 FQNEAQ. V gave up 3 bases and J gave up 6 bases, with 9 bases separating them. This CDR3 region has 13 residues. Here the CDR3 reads CASSFRTVNEQFF. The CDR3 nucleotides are TGTGCCAGCAGCTTCCGGACAGTCAATGAGCAGTTCTTC.

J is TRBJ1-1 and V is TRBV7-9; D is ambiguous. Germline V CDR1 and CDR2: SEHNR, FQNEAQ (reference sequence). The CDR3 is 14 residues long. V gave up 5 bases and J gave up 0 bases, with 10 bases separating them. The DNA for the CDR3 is TGTGCCAGCAGCCCTCGCAGAATGAACACTGAAGCTTTCTTT. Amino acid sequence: CASSPRRMNTEAFF.

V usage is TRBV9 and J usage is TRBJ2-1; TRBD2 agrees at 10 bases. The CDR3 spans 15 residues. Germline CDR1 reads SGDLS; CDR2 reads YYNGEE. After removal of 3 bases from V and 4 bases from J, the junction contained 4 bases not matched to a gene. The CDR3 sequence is CASSGGLAAYNEQFF. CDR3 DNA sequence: TGTGCCAGCAGCGGAGGACTAGCGGCTTACAATGAGCAGTTCTTC.

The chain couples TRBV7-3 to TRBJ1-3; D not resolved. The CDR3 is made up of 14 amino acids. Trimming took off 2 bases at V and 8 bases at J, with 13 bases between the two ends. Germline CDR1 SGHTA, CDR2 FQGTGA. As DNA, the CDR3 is TGTGCCAGCAGCTTAGATCACACCCTAGACACCATATATTTT. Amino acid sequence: CASSLDHTLDTIYF.

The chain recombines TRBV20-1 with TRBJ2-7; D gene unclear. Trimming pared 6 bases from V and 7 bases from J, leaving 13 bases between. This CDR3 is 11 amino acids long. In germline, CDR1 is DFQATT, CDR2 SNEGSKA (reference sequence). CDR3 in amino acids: CSAAVAAEQYF. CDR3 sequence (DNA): TGCAGTGCCGCGGTGGCGGCTGAGCAGTACTTC.

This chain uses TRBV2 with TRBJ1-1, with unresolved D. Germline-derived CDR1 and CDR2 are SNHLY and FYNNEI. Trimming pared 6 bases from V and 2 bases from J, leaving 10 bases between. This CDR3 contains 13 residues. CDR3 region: CASSQQRNTEAFF. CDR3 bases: TGTGCCAGCAGCCAACAGAGAAACACTGAAGCTTTCTTT.

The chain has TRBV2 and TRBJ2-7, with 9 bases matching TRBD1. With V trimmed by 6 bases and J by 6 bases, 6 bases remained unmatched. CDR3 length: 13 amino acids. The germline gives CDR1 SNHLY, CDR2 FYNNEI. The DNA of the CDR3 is TGTGCCAGCAGAGGAACAGGGGGCCTCGAGCAGTACGTC. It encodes CASRGTGGLEQYV.

CDR3: CASSGQGADTQYF. As DNA, the CDR3 is TGTGCCAGTAGTGGACAGGGGGCTGATACGCAGTATTTT. V and J are TRBV19 and TRBJ2-3; TRBD1 aligns across 11 bases. The ends lost 5 bases at V and 6 bases at J; junction bases unmatched: 1. Germline lookup yields CDR1 LNHDA and CDR2 SQIVND (reference sequence). The CDR3 has 13 amino acids.

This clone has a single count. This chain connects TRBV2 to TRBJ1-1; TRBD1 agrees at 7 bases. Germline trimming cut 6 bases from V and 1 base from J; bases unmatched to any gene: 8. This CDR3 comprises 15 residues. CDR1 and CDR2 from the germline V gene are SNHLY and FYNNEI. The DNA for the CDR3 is TGTGCCAGCAGGACAGGGCGGCAGACGAACACTGAAGCTTTCTTT. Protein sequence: CASRTGRQTNTEAFF. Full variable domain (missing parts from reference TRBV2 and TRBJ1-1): EPEVTQTPSHQVTQMGQEVILRCVPISNHLYFYWYRQILGQKVEFLVSFYNNEISEKSEIFDDQFSVERPDGSNFTLKIRSTKLEDSAMYFCASRTGRQTNTEAFFGQGTRLTVV.

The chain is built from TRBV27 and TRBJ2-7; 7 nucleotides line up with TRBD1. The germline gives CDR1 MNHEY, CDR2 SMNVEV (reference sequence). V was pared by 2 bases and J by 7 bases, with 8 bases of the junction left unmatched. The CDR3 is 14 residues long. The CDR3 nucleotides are TGTGCCAGCAGTTTAAGTGACAGGGTGCAAGAGCAGTACTTC. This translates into CASSLSDRVQEQYF.

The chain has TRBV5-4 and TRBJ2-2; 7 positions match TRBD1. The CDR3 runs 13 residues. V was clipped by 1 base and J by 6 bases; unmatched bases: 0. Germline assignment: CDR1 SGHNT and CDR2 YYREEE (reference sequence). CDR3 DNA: TGTGCCAGCAGCTTGCAGGGGGCCGGGGAGCTGTTTTTT. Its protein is CASSLQGAGELFF.

CDR3 DNA sequence: TGCGCCAGCAGCCCAAACGTTCAGGGGGCTAGACTGTTTTTT. As protein: CASSPNVQGARLFF. The gene calls are TRBV5-1 and TRBJ1-4, with 8 bases fitting TRBD1. After removal of 4 bases from V and 13 bases from J, the junction contained 12 bases not matched to a gene. Looked up from germline, CDR1 is SGHRS and CDR2 is YFSETQ. This CDR3 is built from 14 residues.

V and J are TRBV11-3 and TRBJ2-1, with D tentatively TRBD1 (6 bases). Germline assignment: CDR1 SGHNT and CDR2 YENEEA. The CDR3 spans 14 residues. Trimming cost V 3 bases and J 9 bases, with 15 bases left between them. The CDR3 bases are TGTGCCAGCAGCTTGGGGGTAGAAGGGGGTGAGCAGTTCTTC. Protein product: CASSLGVEGGEQFF.